The rows below give T cell receptor beta chains drawn from one sample of a study of Ad26.COV2.S vaccination and SARS-CoV-2 variants. Produced via immunoSEQ multiplex PCR; TCRdb's table is partial and in-frame only. The sample has 350,000 to 400,000 clones, more than 85% seen once; the top ten hold roughly 3.2%. Sequencing was performed on peripheral blood, taken in a trial of Ad26.COV2.S vaccine versus placebo. The receptors derive from a person aged 18-60 years who received the Ad26.COV2.S COVID-19 vaccine or a placebo. Both conserved end residues are part of each CDR3. A D gene is named only where the DNA matches it firmly. Clone size, where shown, is once, few, many, or a class for clones that have expanded.

.	TRBD1	TRBV29-1	TRBJ2-2	CSVGGDRTTGELFF	TGCAGCGTTGGAGGGGACAGGACGACCGGGGAGCTGTTTTTT
.	.	TRBV5-1	TRBJ2-7	CASSFLSEQYF	TGCGCCAGCAGCTTTCTAAGCGAGCAGTACTTC
.	TRBD1	TRBV5-1	TRBJ1-5	CASSLRGQGKEPQHF	TGCGCCAGCAGCTTAAGAGGACAGGGAAAAGAGCCCCAGCATTTT
.	.	TRBV15	TRBJ1-4	CATSRDQAGANEKLFF	TGTGCCACCAGCAGAGATCAGGCAGGGGCTAATGAAAAACTGTTTTTT
.	.	TRBV6-5	TRBJ2-7	CASRTDGSSYEQYF	TGTGCCAGCAGAACGGACGGGAGCTCCTACGAGCAGTACTTC
.	.	TRBV14	TRBJ2-4	CASSPVGGRGNIQYF	TGTGCCAGCAGCCCGGTCGGCGGCCGTGGAAACATTCAGTACTTC
.	.	TRBV9	TRBJ1-2	CASRSGANYGYTF	TGTGCCAGCAGGAGTGGGGCTAACTATGGCTACACCTTC
.	TRBD1	TRBV27	TRBJ1-4	CASSRGQGAGEKLFF	TGTGCCAGCAGTAGGGGACAGGGGGCAGGGGAAAAACTGTTTTTT
once	.	TRBV10-3	TRBJ1-2	CAINPGDEDYGYTF	TGTGCCATCAATCCAGGGGATGAGGACTATGGCTACACCTTC
.	TRBD2	TRBV3-1/TRBV3-2	TRBJ2-2	CASSLPRLAGGPGELFF	TGTGCCAGCAGCCTGCCGAGACTAGCGGGGGGCCCCGGGGAGCTGTTTTTT
.	.	TRBV4-1	TRBJ1-3	CASSTRHNSGNTIYF	TGCGCCAGCAGTACGAGACACAACTCTGGAAACACCATATATTTT
.	.	TRBV7-8	TRBJ2-3	CASSLGWLADTQYF	TGTGCCAGCAGCTTAGGGTGGTTGGCAGATACGCAGTATTTT
.	.	TRBV20-1	TRBJ1-1	CSARPGAEAFF	TGCAGTGCTAGACCTGGCGCTGAAGCTTTCTTT
once	.	TRBV7-2	TRBJ1-2	CASSPMGQGVGYTF	TGTGCCAGCAGCCCCATGGGGCAGGGCGTTGGCTACACCTTC
few	.	TRBV27	TRBJ1-4	CASSLGPPNQKLFF	TGTGCCAGCAGTTTGGGACCTCCGAATCAAAAACTGTTTTTT
.	TRBD1	TRBV6-1	TRBJ2-5	CASSEGPGGETQYF	TGTGCCAGCAGTGAAGGCCCAGGGGGAGAGACCCAGTACTTC
.	.	TRBV4-1	TRBJ2-3	CASSQGPLYTSGDTQYF	TGCGCCAGCAGCCAAGGTCCCCTTTACACGTCTGGGGATACGCAGTATTTT
.	TRBD1	TRBV12-5	TRBJ1-1	CASGRDRGTEAFF	TGTGCTAGTGGTCGGGACAGGGGCACTGAAGCTTTCTTT
.	.	TRBV29-1	TRBJ2-5	CSVGVRETQYF	TGCAGCGTGGGGGTTCGGGAGACCCAGTACTTC
.	.	TRBV11-3	TRBJ2-3	CASSPGTASTDTQYF	TGTGCCAGCAGCCCCGGGACGGCTAGCACAGATACGCAGTATTTT
.	TRBD1	TRBV10-3	TRBJ2-2	CAPHADRGPTGELFF	TGTGCCCCACACGCGGACAGGGGCCCCACCGGGGAGCTGTTTTTT
.	.	TRBV6-1	TRBJ1-2	CASSEVAQRGYTF	TGTGCCAGCAGTGAAGTAGCCCAGAGAGGCTACACCTTC
.	.	TRBV4-1	TRBJ1-4	CASSQGAGANEKLFF	TGCGCCAGCAGCCAAGGAGCGGGTGCTAATGAAAAACTGTTTTTT
.	.	TRBV10-3	TRBJ2-1	CAISESNEQFF	TGTGCCATCAGTGAATCTAATGAGCAGTTCTTC